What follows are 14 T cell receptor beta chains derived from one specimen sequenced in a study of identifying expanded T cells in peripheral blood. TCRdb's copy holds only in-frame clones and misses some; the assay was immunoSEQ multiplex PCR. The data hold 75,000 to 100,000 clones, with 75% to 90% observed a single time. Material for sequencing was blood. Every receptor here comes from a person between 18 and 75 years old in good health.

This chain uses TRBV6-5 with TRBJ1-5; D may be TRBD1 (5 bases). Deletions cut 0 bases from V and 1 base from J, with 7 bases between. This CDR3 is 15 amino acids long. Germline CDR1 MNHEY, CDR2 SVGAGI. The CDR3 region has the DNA TGTGCCAGCAGTTACTCAGGGGACAGCAATCAGCCCCAGCATTTT. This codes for CASSYSGDSNQPQHF.

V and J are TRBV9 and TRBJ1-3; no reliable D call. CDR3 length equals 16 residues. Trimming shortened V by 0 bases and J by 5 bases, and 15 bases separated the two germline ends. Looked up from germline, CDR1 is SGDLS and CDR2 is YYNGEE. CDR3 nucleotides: TGTGCCAGCAGCGTAGAGCCTATTTCTCCAAGAAACACCATATATTTT. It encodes CASSVEPISPRNTIYF. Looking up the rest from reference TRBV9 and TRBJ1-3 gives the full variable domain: DSGVTQTPKHLITATGQRVTLRCSPRSGDLSVYWYQQSLDQGLQFLIQYYNGEERAKGNILERFSAQQFPDLHSELNLSSLELGDSALYFCASSVEPISPRNTIYFGEGSWLTVV.

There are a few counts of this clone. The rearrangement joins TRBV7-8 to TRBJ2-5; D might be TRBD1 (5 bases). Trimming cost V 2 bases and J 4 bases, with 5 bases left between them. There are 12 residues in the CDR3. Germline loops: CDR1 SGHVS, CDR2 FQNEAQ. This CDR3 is CASSLRGETQYF. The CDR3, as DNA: TGTGCCAGCAGCTTAAGGGGAGAGACCCAGTACTTC.

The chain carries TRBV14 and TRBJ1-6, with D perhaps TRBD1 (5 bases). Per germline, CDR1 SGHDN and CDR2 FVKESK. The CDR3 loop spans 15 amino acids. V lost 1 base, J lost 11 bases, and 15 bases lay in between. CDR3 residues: CASSQVGGVRTPLHF. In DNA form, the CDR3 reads TGTGCCAGCAGCCAAGTTGGGGGAGTAAGGACACCCCTCCACTTT.

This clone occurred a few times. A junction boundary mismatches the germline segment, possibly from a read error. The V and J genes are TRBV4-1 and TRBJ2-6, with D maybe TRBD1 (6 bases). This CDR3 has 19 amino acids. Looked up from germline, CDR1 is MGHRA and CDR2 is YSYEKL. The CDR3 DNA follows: TGCGCCAGCAGCCAACAGGGGATCTCAATAGGTTCTGGTGCCAACGTCCTGACTTTC. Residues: CASSQQGISIGSGANVLTF.

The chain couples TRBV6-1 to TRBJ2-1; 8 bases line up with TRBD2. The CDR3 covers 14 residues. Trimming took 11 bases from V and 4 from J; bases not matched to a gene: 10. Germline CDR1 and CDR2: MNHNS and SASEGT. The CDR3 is CAVTGGGGYNEQFF. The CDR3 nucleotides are TGTGCCGTCACCGGGGGGGGCGGGTACAATGAGCAGTTCTTC.

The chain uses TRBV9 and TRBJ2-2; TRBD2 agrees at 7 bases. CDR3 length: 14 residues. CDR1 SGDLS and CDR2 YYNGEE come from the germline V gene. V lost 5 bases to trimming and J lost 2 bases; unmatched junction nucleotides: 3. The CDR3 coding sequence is TGTGCCAGCAGTACGGGAGGTAACACCGGGGAGCTGTTTTTT. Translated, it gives CASSTGGNTGELFF. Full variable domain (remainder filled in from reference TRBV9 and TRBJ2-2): DSGVTQTPKHLITATGQRVTLRCSPRSGDLSVYWYQQSLDQGLQFLIQYYNGEERAKGNILERFSAQQFPDLHSELNLSSLELGDSALYFCASSTGGNTGELFFGEGSRLTVL.

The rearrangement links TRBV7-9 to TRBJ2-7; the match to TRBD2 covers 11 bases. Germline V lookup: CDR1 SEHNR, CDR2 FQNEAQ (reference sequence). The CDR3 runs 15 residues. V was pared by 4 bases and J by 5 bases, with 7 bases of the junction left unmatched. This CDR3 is CASSSTSGSIHEQYF. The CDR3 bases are TGTGCCAGCAGCTCCACTAGCGGGAGTATCCACGAGCAGTACTTC.

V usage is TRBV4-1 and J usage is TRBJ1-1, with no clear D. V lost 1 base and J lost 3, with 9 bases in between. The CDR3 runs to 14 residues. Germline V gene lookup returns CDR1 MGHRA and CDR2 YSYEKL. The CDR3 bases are TGCGCCAGCAGCCAAGCTGGGTGGGACACTGAAGCTTTCTTT. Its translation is CASSQAGWDTEAFF.

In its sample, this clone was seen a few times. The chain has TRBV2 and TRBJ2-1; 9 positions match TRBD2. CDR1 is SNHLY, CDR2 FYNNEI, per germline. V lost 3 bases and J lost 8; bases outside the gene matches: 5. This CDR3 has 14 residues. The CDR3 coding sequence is TGTGCCAGCAGTGAGCGGGAGGGCGTGGATGAGCAGTTCTTC. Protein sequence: CASSEREGVDEQFF.

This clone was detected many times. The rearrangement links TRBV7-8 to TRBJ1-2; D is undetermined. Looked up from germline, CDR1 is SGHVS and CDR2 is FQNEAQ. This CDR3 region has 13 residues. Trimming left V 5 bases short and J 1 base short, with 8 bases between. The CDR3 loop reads CASSVRNNYGYTF. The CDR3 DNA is TGTGCCAGCAGCGTACGGAATAACTATGGCTACACCTTC.

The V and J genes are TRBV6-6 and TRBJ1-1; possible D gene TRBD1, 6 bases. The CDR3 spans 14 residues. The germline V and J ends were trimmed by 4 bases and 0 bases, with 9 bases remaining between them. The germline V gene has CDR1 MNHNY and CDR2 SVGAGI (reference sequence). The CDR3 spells CASSFRGMNTEAFF. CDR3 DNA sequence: TGTGCCAGCAGTTTCAGGGGCATGAACACTGAAGCTTTCTTT.

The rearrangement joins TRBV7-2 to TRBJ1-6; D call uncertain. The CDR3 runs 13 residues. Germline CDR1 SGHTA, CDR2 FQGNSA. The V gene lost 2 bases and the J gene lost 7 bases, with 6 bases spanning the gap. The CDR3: CASSLKGNSPLHF. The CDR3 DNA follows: TGTGCCAGCAGCTTAAAGGGCAATTCACCCCTCCACTTT.

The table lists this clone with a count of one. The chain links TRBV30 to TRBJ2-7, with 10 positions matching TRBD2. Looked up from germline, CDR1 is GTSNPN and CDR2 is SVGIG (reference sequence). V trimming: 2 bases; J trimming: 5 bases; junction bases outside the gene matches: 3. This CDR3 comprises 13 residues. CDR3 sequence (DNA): TGTGCCTGGAGTAGCGGGGGGGTCCACGAGCAGTACTTC. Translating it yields CAWSSGGVHEQYF.